This TCR beta chain appears in the sequencing data of a study of CD8+ T cells in alopecia areata. Extracted RNA was reverse transcribed, and the resulting cDNA served as sequencing template. Data came from immunoSEQ multiplex PCR; TCRdb stores just in-frame clones and leaves some out. The sample consists of 100,000 to 120,000 clones, 59% of them appearing once. The CDR3 is 11 amino acids. The V and J ends lost 3 bases and 6 bases respectively, with 3 bases between them. Germline CDR1 reads SGHAT; CDR2 reads FQNNGV. Researchers picked out CD4+ and CD8+ T cells from PBMCs by sorting. V gene TRBV11-2 combines with J gene TRBJ1-5; D not resolved. Material: CD8+ T cells sorted from blood. The sequence was obtained from a human donor in good health. CDR3 DNA sequence: TGTGCCAGCAGCTTTCGTCAGCCCCAGCATTTT. Amino acid sequence: CASSFRQPQHF.